This T cell receptor (beta chain) was captured in a study of monozygotic twins with inflammatory bowel disease. With the 5' RACE reads reprocessed, TCRdb shows one record per CDR3 protein and no DNA. This repertoire includes around 450,000 distinct CDR3 sequences. Sampling involved one blood draw (2.5 ml) for every donor. The clonotype comes from a human donor with ulcerative colitis or Crohn's disease, or a healthy co-twin of an affected twin (not recorded which). Material for sequencing was blood.

The CDR3 loop reads CSARPLRAGQETQYF. The V gene is TRBV20-1, the J gene TRBJ2-5; checking the TCRdb D call of TRBD2 is not possible without DNA. Per the germline V gene, CDR1 is DFQATT and CDR2 is SNEGSKA (reference sequence). There are 15 residues in the CDR3.